This T cell receptor beta chain was observed in a study of T cell responses to AZD1222 COVID-19 vaccine. This clone was seen once. The CDR3 is 15 residues long. Germline assignment: CDR1 GTSNPN and CDR2 SVGIG (reference sequence). V lost 4 bases to trimming and J lost 1 base, with 16 bases between them. Assay used: immunoSEQ multiplex PCR; TCRdb lists only in-frame clones, some missing. The profile shows 130,000 or so clones, approximately 92% of them singletons. This receptor was taken from an adult who received the AZD1222 COVID-19 vaccine. The chain joins TRBV30 to TRBJ1-1; D unclear. The sample here was peripheral blood, taken 28 days after the second AZD1222 dose. CDR3 nucleotides: TGTGCCTGGAACCCAGGACCGGTGAGGAACACTGAAGCTTTCTTT. Amino acid sequence: CAWNPGPVRNTEAFF.